This TCR beta chain comes out of a study of blood T cell repertoires in COVID-19. Study background: T cells, B-cell-depleted T cells, or PBMCs supplied cDNA or gDNA.

This clone occurred a few times. Participants were placed into cohorts based on the clinical history they reported. The data were produced by immunoSEQ multiplex PCR, yet TCRdb's version contains in-frame clones alone and is incomplete. The table records about 170,000 clones, 84% of them present only once. Germline V gene lookup returns CDR1 MNHEY and CDR2 SVGAGI. Trimming at V came to 6 bases and at J to 3 bases, leaving 9 bases not matched to a gene. CDR3 length: 15 residues. This chain uses TRBV6-5 with TRBJ2-3, with 7 bases aligning to TRBD1. Sequenced input: PBMCs or T cells enriched from blood (not recorded which). This clonotype was sampled from a middle-aged man who had recovered from COVID-19. CDR3 coding DNA: TGTGCCAGCAGGGTAGGGGGCAAGAAGACAGATACGCAGTATTTT. The encoded protein is CASRVGGKKTDTQYF.